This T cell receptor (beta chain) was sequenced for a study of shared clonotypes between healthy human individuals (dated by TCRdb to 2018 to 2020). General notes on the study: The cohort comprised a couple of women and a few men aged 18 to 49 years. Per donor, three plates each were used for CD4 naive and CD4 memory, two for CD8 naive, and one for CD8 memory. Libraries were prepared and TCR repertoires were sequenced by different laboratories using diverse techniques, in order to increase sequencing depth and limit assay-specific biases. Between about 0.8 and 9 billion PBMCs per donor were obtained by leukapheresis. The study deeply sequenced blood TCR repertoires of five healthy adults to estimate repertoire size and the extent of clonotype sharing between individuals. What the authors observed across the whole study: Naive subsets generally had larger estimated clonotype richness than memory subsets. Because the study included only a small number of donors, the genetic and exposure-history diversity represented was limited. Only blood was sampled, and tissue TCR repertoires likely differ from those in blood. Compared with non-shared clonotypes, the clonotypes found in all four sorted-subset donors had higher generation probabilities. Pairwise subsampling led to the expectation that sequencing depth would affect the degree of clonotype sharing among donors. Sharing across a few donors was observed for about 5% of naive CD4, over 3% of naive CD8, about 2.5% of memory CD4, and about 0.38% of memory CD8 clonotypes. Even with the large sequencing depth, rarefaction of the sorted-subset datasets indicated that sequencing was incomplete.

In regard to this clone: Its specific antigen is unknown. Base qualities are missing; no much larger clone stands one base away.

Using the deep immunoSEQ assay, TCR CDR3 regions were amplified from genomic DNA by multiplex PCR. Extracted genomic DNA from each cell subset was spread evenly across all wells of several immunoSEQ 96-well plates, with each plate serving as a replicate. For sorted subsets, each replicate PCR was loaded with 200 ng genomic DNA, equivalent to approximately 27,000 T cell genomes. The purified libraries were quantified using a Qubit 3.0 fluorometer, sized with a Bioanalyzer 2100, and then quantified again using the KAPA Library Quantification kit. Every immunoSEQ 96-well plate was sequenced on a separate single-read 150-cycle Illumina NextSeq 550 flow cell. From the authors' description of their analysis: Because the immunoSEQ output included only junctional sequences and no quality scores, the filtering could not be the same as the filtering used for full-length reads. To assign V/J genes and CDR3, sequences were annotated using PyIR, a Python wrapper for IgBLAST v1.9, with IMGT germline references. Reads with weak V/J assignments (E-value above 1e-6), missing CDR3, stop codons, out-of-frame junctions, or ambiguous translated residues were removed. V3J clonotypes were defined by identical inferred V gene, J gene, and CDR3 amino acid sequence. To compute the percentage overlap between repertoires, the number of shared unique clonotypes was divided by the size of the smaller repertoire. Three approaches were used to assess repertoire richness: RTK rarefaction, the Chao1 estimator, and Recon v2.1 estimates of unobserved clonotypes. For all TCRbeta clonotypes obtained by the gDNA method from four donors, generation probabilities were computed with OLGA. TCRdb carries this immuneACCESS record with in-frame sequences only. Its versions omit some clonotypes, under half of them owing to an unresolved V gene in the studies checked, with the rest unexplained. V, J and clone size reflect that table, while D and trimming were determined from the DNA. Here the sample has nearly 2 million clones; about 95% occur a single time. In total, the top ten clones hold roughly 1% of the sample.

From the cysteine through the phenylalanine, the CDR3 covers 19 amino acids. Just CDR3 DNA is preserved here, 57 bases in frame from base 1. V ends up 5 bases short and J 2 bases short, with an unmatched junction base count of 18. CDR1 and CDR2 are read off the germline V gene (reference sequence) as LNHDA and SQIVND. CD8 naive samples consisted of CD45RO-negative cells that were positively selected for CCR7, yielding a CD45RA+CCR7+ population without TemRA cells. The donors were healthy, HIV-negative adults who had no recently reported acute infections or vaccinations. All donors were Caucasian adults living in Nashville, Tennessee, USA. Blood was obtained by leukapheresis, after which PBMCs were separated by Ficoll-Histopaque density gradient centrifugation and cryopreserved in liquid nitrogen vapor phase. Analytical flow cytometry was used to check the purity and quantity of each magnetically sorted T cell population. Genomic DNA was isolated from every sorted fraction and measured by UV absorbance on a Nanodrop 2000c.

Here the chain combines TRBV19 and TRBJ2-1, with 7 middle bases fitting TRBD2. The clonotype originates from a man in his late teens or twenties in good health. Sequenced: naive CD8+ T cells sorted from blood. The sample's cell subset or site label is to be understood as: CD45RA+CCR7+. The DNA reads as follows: TGTGCCAGTAGTGGTCCCTTCCCCACTAAGAGCGGGACCTACAATGAGCAGTTCTTC. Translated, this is CASSGPFPTKSGTYNEQFF.